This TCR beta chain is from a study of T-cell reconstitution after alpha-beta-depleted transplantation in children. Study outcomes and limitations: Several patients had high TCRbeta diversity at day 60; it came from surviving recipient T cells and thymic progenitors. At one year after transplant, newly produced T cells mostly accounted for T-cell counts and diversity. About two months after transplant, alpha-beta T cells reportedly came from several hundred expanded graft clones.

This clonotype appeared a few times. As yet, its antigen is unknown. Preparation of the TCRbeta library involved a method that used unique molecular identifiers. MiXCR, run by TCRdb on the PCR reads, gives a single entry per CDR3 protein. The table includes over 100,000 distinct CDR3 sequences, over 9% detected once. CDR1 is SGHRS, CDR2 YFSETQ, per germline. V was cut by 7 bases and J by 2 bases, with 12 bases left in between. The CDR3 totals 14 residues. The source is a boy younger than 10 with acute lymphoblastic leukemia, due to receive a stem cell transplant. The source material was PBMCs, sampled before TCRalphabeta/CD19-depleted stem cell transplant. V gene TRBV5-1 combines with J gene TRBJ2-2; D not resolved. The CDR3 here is CASRDGVNTGELFF. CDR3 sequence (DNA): TGCGCCAGCCGCGATGGGGTTAACACCGGGGAGCTGTTTTTT.